One sample yielded the 20 T cell receptor beta chains listed below, sequenced in a study of T cell changes during pregnancy in multiple sclerosis. Data came from immunoSEQ multiplex PCR; TCRdb stores just in-frame clones and leaves some out. The table has around 42,000 clones, about nine tenths seen once; the top ten hold less than 0.9%. The sequencing here drew on CD4+ T cells from peripheral blood mononuclear cells, taken before pregnancy. The origin of the receptors is a female donor with multiple sclerosis, enrolled in a pregnancy study.

The gene calls are TRBV11-3 and TRBJ2-3, with 10 bases aligning to TRBD1. This CDR3 spans 17 amino acids. Germline V gives CDR1 SGHNT, CDR2 YENEEA. Trimming cost V 4 bases and J 1 base; bases outside gene matches: 8. CDR3 DNA sequence: TGTGCCAGCAGCTCCAGGACAGGGGGATTGGGCACAGATACGCAGTATTTT. This sequence encodes CASSSRTGGLGTDTQYF.

This rearrangement joins TRBV5-8 to TRBJ2-3; 14 nucleotides match TRBD2. Trimming took 1 base from V and 1 from J; bases not matched to a gene: 5. The germline V gene encodes CDR1 SGHTS and CDR2 YDEGEE. CDR3 length: 18 residues. The chain's CDR3 is CASSLPGTSGGGTDTQYF. The CDR3 region has the DNA TGTGCCAGCAGCTTGCCCGGGACTAGCGGGGGAGGCACAGATACGCAGTATTTT.

The CDR3 sequence is CASRLTSGYNEQFF. For the CDR3, the DNA is TGTGCCAGCAGATTGACTAGCGGCTACAATGAGCAGTTCTTC. The rearrangement uses TRBV6-6 and TRBJ2-1; 9 bases map to TRBD2. CDR1 MNHNY and CDR2 SVGAGI come from the germline V gene (reference sequence). Trimming took 6 bases from V and 3 from J; bases not matched to a gene: 3. This CDR3 spans 14 amino acids.

In this sample, this clone turned up once. This chain connects TRBV5-3 to TRBJ1-4; perhaps TRBD1 as D (5 bases). TRBV5-3 is an open reading frame whose function is uncertain. CDR3 size: 15 residues. V was pared by 2 bases and J by 6 bases, with 14 bases between. The CDR3 spells CARSFAGIGHEKLFF. The DNA for the CDR3 is TGTGCCAGAAGCTTCGCAGGGATTGGGCATGAAAAACTGTTTTTT.

The chain is built from TRBV7-2 and TRBJ2-5; D might be TRBD2 (5 bases). The length of the CDR3 is 15 residues. The germline CDR1 and CDR2 sequences are SGHTA and FQGNSA. Trimming shortened V by 1 base and J by 1 base, and 10 bases separated the two germline ends. CDR3 region: CASSLDLRVQETQYF. CDR3 bases: TGTGCCAGCAGCTTAGACTTGAGGGTCCAAGAGACCCAGTACTTC.

This chain connects TRBV7-8 to TRBJ2-3; TRBD2 matches 10 bases. Trimming at V came to 5 bases and at J to 1 base, leaving 9 bases not matched to a gene. The CDR3 consists of 17 residues. Germline V gives CDR1 SGHVS, CDR2 FQNEAQ. CDR3 nucleotides: TGTGCCAGCAGCCCCCTAGCGGGGGCCATCCGCACAGATACGCAGTATTTT. This gives the protein CASSPLAGAIRTDTQYF.

The chain couples TRBV4-2 to TRBJ2-5; 12 bases are shared with TRBD2. This CDR3 region has 21 residues. Trimming cost V 0 bases and J 2 bases; bases outside gene matches: 16. Germline V gives CDR1 LGHNA, CDR2 YNFKEQ. CDR3 protein: CASSQDLKASGGARVQETQYF. Written as DNA, the CDR3 is TGTGCCAGCAGCCAAGATCTTAAGGCTAGCGGGGGGGCCAGGGTTCAAGAGACCCAGTACTTC.

This clone was picked up one time. The chain has TRBV7-2 and TRBJ1-3, with D perhaps matching TRBD1 (5 bases). V shed 5 bases and J shed 4 bases, with 12 bases lying between them. Germline CDR1 SGHTA, CDR2 FQGNSA. The CDR3 totals 14 residues. The CDR3 region is CASSLRGGGNTIYF. In nucleotides, the CDR3 is TGTGCCAGCAGCCTGAGGGGAGGGGGAAACACCATATATTTT.

The gene calls are TRBV9 and TRBJ1-2, with 9 bases identical to TRBD1. CDR1 SGDLS and CDR2 YYNGEE come from the germline V gene. The V gene end was trimmed by 7 bases and the J gene end by 4 bases; junction bases not matched to a gene: 2. This CDR3 contains 12 residues. The CDR3 region has the DNA TGTGCCAGCCGGACAGGGGTCTATGGCTACACCTTC. Translation: CASRTGVYGYTF.

The chain is built from TRBV6-5 and TRBJ1-2, with a possible D match to TRBD1 (5 bases). The CDR3 runs to 16 residues. Germline V lookup: CDR1 MNHEY, CDR2 SVGAGI. Between the trimmed V and J ends, which lost 2 bases and 0 bases, there was a span of 13 bases. The CDR3 DNA is TGTGCCAGCAGTTACGGGGGGGGGACTACTAACTATGGCTACACCTTC. This translates into CASSYGGGTTNYGYTF.

J is TRBJ2-1 and V is TRBV7-2; D not certain. Per the germline V gene, CDR1 is SGHTA and CDR2 is FQGNSA. Trimming removed 0 bases from V and 0 bases from J, with 6 bases in between. This CDR3 has 15 amino acids. CDR3: CASSLAYPSYNEQFF. CDR3 sequence (DNA): TGTGCCAGCAGCTTAGCCTACCCCTCCTACAATGAGCAGTTCTTC.

Remarks on this clone: The junction departs from germline at one end; a sequencing error may be responsible. J is TRBJ1-1 and V is TRBV14; 9 nucleotides line up with TRBD1. CDR1 and CDR2 from the germline V gene are SGHDN and FVKESK. The length of the CDR3 is 17 residues. CDR3 coding DNA: TGTGCCAGCAGCAAAGAGAGAACAGGGGGCTCGAACACTGAAGCTTTCTTT. This gives the protein CASSKERTGGSNTEAFF.

V usage is TRBV6-6 and J usage is TRBJ2-5, with 7 bases lining up with TRBD1. This CDR3 is built from 16 residues. V lost 0 bases to trimming and J lost 5 bases; unmatched junction nucleotides: 9. CDR1 and CDR2 from the germline V gene are MNHNY and SVGAGI (reference sequence). CDR3 bases: TGTGCCAGCAGTTACTCGATCCCTCCCAGGGGGGAGACCCAGTACTTC. This sequence encodes CASSYSIPPRGETQYF.

The J gene is TRBJ1-1, the V gene TRBV21-1; TRBD1, the D gene given by the table, was not confirmed from the DNA. TRBV21-1 is a pseudogene segment. The CDR3 covers 15 residues. The CDR3 DNA reads as TGTGCCAGCAGCAAATTGGACAGGGGGGGAACTGAAGCTTTCTTT. This translates into CASSKLDRGGTEAFF.

The chain combines TRBV5-4 with TRBJ2-5, with a possible D match to TRBD2 (7 bases). TRBJ2-7 explains the end of the DNA better; the J call may be wrong. The CDR3 is 15 residues long. The V gene's germline CDR1 is SGHNT and CDR2 YYREEE (reference sequence). This chain's CDR3 is CASTPRGGTTYEQYF. For the CDR3, the DNA is TGTGCCAGCACCCCCAGGGGTGGGACTACCTACGAGCAGTACTTC.

V is TRBV19 and J is TRBJ2-3; maybe TRBD2 (6 bases). Germline assignment: CDR1 LNHDA and CDR2 SQIVND (reference sequence). V lost 7 bases to trimming and J lost 1 base, with 15 bases between them. The CDR3 runs to 15 residues. The CDR3 DNA sequence: TGTGCCAGTATTCGGGGGACCTCGCGCACAGATACGCAGTATTTT. Translation gives CASIRGTSRTDTQYF.

The V and J genes are TRBV4-3 and TRBJ2-3; perhaps TRBD2 as D (6 bases). The V gene's germline CDR1 is LGHNA and CDR2 YSLEER. There are 15 residues in the CDR3. Deletions cut 1 base from V and 0 bases from J, with 8 bases between. CDR3 coding DNA: TGCGCCAGCAGCCAAGTTCGGGGGAGCACAGATACGCAGTATTTT. Protein product: CASSQVRGSTDTQYF.

This chain links TRBV30 with TRBJ1-6, with TRBD1 matching over 10 bases. From germline, CDR1 is GTSNPN and CDR2 SVGIG (reference sequence). J lost 9 bases, V lost 2 bases, and 4 bases had no gene match. The CDR3 spans 14 residues. In DNA form, the CDR3 reads TGTGCCTGGAGTTCGACAGGGGGCCTTTCACCCCTCCACTTT. Its translation is CAWSSTGGLSPLHF.

This rearrangement joins TRBV2 to TRBJ1-1; D unresolved. V was clipped by 6 bases and J by 13 bases, with 18 bases between them. The CDR3 covers 12 residues. Germline V CDR1 and CDR2: SNHLY, FYNNEI. DNA of the CDR3: TGTGCCAGCAGCATCCTCTCGAGGGAGCTTTTCTTT. As protein: CASSILSRELFF.

The chain links TRBV5-6 to TRBJ2-2, with TRBD2 identical over 13 bases. Germline V gene lookup returns CDR1 SGHDT and CDR2 YYEEEE. The CDR3 extends over 16 amino acids. V gave up 3 bases and J gave up 5 bases; unmatched junction bases: 4. For the CDR3, the DNA is TGTGCCAGCAGCTCCGGACTAGCGGGGGTGACCGGGGAGCTGTTTTTT. Translated, it gives CASSSGLAGVTGELFF.